This T cell receptor beta chain is drawn from a study of cytomegalovirus exposure and HLA in healthy donors. Study findings and constraints: Looking again later, the authors saw that most CMV-associated TCR beta chains seemed HLA-restricted. A later analysis associated 16,951 TCR beta sequences with HLA alleles at a 0.05 false discovery rate.

Trimming took 4 bases from V and 0 from J, leaving 16 bases between them. The germline gives CDR1 MDHEN, CDR2 SYDVKM. CDR3 size: 16 residues. Researchers ran the PCR with 60 Vbeta and 13 Jbeta primers. Profiled with immunoSEQ multiplex PCR; TCRdb holds only in-frame clones, not every one. This table holds roughly 200,000 clones. On this clone: Its antigen is undetermined.

This TCR was sampled from a man younger than 45 in good health and CMV-seronegative. The sample comprised PBMCs. The chain recombines TRBV28 with TRBJ2-7; weak D call: TRBD2 (5 bases). CDR3 nucleotide sequence: TGTGCCAGCAGTTCGGACGCGTTTACTAGCTCCTACGAGCAGTACTTC. Amino acid sequence: CASSSDAFTSSYEQYF.